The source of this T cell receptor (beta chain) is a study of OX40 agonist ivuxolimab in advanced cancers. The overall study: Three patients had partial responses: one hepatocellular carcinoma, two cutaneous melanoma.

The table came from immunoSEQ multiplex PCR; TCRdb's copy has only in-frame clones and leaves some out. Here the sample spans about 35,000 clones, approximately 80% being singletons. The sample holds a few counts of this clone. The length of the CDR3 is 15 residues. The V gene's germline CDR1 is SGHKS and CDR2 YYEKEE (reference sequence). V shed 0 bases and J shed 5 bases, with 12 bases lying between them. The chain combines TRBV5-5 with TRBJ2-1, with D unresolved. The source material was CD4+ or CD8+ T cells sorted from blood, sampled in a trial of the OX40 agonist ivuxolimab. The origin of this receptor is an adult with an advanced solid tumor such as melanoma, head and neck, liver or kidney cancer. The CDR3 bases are TGTGCCAGCAGCTTGGAAGGCTCGAACGACAATGAGCAGTTCTTC. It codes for CASSLEGSNDNEQFF.